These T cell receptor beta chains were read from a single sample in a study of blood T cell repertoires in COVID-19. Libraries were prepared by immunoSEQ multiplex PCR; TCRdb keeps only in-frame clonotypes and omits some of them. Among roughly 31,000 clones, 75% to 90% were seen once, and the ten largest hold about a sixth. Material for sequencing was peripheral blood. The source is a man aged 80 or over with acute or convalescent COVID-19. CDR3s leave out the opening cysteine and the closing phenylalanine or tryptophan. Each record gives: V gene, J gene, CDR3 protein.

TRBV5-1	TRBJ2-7	ASSSTLGHLYEQY
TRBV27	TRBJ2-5	ASSAQLAETQY
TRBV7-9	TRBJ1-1	ASHLDRGSEAF
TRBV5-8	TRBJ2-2	ASSTPSGTSSTGELF
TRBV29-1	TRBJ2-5	SVGGGLGETQY
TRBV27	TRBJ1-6	ASRLSSYNSPLH
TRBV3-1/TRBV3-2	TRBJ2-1	ASSQGGLAGAGSYNEQF
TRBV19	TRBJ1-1	ASSTATPGGNTEAF
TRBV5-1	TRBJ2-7	ASSPDSFSYEQY
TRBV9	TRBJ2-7	ASRLHRGTLDEQY
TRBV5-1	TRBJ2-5	ASSLDNSPGGETQY
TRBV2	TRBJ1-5	ASSEGYPTGLGNQPQH
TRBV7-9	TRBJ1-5	ASSHSGGNQPQH
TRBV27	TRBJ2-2	ASRPTSGGPPGELF
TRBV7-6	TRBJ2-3	ASSPTPPPDTQY